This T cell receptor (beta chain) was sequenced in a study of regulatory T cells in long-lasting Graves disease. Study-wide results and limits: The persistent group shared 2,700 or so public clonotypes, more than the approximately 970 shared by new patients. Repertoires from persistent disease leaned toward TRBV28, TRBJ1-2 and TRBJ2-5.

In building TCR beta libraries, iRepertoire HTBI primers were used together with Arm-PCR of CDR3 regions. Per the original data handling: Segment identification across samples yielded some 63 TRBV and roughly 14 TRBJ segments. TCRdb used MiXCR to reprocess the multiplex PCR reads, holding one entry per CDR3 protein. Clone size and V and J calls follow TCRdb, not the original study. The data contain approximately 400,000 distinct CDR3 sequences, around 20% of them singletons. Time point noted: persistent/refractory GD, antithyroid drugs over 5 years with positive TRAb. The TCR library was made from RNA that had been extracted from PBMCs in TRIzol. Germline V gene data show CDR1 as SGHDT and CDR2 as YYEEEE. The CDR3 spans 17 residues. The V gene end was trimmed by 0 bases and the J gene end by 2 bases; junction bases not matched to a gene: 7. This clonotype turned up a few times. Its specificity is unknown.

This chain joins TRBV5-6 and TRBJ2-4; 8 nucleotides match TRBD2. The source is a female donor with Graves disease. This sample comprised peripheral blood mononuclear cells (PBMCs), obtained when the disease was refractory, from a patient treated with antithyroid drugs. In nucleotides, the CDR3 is TGTGCCAGCAGCTTGGCATGGGCGGGAGGTTCCAAAAACATTCAGTACTTC. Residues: CASSLAWAGGSKNIQYF. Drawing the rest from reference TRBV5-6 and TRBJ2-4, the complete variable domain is DAGVTQSPTHLIKTRGQQVTLRCSPKSGHDTVSWYQQALGQGPQFIFQYYEEEERQRGNFPDRFSGHQFPNYSSELNVNALLLGDSALYLCASSLAWAGGSKNIQYFGAGTRLSVL.